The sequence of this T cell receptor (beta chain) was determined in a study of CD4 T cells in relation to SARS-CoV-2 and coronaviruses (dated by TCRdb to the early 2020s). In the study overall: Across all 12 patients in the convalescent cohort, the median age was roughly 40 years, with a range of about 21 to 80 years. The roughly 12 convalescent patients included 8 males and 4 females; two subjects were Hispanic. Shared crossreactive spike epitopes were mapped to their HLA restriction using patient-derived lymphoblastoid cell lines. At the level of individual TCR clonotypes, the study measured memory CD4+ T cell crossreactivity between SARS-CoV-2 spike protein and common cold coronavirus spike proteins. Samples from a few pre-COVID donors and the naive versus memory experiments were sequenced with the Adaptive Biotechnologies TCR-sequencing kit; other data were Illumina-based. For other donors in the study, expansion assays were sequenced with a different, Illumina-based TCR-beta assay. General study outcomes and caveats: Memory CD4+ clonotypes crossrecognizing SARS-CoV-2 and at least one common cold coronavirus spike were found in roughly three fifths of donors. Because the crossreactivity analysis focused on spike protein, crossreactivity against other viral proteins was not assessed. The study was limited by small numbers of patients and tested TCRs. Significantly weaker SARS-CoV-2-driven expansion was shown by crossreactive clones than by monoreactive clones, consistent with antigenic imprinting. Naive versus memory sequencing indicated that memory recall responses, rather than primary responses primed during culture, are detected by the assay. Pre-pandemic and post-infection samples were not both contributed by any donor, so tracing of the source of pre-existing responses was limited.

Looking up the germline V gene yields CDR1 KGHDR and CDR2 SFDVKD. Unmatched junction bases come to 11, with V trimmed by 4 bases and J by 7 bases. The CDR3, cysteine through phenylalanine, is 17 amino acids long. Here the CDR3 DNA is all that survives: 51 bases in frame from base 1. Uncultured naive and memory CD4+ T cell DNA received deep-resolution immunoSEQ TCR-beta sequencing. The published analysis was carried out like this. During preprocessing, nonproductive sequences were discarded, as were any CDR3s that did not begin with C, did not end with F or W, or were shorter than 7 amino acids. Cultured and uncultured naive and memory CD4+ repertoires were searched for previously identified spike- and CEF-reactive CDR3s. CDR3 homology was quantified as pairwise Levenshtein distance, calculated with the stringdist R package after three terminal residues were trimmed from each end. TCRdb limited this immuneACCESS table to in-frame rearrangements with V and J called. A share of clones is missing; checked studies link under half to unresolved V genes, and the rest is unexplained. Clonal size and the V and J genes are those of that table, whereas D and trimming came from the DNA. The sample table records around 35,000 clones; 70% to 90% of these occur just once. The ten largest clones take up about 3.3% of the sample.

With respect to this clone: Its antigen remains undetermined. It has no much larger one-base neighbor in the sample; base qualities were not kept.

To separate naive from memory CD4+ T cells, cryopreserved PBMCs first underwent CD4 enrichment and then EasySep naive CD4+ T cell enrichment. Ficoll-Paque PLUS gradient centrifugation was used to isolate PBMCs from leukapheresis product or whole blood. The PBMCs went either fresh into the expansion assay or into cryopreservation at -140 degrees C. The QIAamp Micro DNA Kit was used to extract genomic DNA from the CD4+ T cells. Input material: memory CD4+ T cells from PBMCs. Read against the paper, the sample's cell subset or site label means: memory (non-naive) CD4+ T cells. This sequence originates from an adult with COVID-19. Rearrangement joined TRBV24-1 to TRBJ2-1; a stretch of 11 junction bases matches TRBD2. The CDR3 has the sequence CATSDPTLAGAVNEQFF. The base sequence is TGTGCCACCAGTGACCCAACACTAGCGGGAGCCGTTAATGAGCAGTTCTTC.